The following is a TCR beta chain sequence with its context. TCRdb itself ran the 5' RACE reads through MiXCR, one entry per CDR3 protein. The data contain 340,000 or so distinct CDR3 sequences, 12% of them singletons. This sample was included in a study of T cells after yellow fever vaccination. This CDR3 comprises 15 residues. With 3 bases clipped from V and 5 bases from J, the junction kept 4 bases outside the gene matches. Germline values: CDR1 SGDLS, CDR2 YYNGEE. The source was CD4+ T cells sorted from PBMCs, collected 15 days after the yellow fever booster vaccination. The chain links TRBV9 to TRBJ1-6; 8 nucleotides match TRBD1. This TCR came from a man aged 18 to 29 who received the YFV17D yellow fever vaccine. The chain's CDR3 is CASSERTGHNSPLHF. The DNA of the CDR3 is TGTGCCAGCAGCGAGCGGACAGGGCATAATTCACCCCTCCACTTT.